This T cell receptor beta chain was captured in a study of early T cells in non-severe SARS-CoV-2 infection. In the study overall: Chains from this unsorted whole-blood bulk RNA could not be paired. Study-level findings and limits: Comparison of clonotypes with VDJdb favored anti-spike CD8 responses while missing private and CD4 specificities.

Unique molecular identifier tags were affixed to discrete cDNA molecules. TCRdb re-analysed the 5' RACE reads in MiXCR, keeping a single row per CDR3 protein. The sample holds 20,000 to 25,000 distinct CDR3 sequences, roughly 3.6% seen once. The CDR3 spans 15 residues. Germline V gene sequence: CDR1 SGHTA, CDR2 FQGTGA. Losses at the gene ends were 5 bases for V and 4 bases for J; bases not matched to a gene: 7. This clonotype was seen many times. Its specificity is not known. This clonotype was obtained from an adult who was a healthcare worker with PCR-confirmed SARS-CoV-2 infection or an uninfected control (not recorded which). The chain employs TRBV7-3 and TRBJ2-1, with 8 bases that match TRBD2. The sample taken for sequencing was whole blood. The CDR3: CASSHGGARYNEQFF. The CDR3 nucleotides are TGTGCCAGCAGCCACGGGGGGGCTAGGTACAATGAGCAGTTCTTC.